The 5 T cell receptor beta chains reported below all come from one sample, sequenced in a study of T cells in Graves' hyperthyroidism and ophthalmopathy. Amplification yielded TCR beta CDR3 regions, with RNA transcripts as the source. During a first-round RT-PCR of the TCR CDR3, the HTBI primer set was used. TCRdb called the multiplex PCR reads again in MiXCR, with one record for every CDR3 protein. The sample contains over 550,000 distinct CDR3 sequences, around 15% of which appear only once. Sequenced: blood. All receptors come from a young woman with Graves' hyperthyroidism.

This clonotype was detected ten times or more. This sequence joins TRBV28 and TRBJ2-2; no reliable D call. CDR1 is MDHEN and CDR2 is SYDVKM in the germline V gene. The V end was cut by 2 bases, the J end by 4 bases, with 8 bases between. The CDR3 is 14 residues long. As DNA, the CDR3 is TGTGCCAGCAGTTTAGTTAGTATCACCGGGGAGCTGTTTTTT. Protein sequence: CASSLVSITGELFF. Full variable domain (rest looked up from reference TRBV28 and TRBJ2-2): DVKVTQSSRYLVKRTGEKVFLECVQDMDHENMFWYRQDPGLGLRLIYFSYDVKMKEKGDIPEGYSVSREKKERFSLILESASTNQTSMYLCASSLVSITGELFFGEGSRLTVL.

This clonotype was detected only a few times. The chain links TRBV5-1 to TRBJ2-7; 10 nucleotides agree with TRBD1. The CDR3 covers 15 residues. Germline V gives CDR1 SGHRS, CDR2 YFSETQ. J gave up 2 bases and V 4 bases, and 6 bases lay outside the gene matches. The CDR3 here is CASSPGQGTAYEQYF. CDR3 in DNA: TGCGCCAGCAGCCCGGGACAGGGGACAGCCTACGAGCAGTACTTC.

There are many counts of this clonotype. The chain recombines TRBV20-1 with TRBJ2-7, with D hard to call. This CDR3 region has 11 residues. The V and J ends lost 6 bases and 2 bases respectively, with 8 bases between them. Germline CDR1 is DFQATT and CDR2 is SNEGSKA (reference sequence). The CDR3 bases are TGCAGTGCCTCGATGGCCTACGAGCAGTACTTC. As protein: CSASMAYEQYF.

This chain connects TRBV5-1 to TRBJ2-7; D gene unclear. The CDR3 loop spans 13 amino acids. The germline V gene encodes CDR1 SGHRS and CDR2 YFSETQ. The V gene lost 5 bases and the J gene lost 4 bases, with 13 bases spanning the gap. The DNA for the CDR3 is TGCGCCAGCAGTACAGAGTCCAGTTACGAGCAGTACTTC. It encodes CASSTESSYEQYF.

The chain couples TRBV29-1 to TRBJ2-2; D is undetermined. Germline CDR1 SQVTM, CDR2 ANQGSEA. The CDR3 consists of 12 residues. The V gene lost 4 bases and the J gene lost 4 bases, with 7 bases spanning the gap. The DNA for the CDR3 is TGCAGCGTTGGTCAGCCCACCGGGGAGCTGTTTTTT. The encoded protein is CSVGQPTGELFF.